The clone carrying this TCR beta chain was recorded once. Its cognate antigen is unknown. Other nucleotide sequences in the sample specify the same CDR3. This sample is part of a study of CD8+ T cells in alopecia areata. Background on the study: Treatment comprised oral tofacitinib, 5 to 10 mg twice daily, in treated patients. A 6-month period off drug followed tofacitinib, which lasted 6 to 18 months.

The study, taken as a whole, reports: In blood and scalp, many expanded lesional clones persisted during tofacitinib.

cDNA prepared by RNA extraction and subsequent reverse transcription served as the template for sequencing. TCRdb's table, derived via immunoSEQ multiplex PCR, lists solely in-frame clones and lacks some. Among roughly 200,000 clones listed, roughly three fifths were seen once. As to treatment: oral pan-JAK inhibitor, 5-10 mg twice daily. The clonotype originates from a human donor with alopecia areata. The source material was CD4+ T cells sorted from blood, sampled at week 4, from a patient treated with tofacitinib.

This CDR3 is CAWSVRLDQPQHF. In DNA, the CDR3 is TGTGCCTGGAGTGTGCGGTTGGACCAGCCCCAGCATTTT. The rearrangement uses TRBV30 and TRBJ1-5; D remains unclear. The CDR3 sequence is 13 residues long. CDR1 and CDR2 (germline): GTSNPN, SVGIG (reference sequence). Trimming took off 0 bases at V and 7 bases at J, with 10 bases between the two ends.